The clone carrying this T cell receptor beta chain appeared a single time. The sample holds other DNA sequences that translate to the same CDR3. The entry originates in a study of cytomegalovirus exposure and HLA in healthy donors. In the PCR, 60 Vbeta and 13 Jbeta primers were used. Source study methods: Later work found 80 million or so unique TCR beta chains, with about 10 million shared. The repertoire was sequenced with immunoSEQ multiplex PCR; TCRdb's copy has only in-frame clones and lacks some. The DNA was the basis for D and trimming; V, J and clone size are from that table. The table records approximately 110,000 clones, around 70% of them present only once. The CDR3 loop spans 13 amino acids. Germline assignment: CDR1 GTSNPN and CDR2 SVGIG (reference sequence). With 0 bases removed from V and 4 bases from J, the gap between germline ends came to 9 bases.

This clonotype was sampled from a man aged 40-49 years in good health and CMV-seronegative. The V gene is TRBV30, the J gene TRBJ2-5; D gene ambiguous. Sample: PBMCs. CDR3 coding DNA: TGTGCCTGGAGTGTACGGGTTCGAGAGACCCAGTACTTC. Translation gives CAWSVRVRETQYF.